This T cell receptor (beta chain) comes out of a study of graft-versus-host responses after intestinal transplantation. A note on this clone: Its target is not known.

This CDR3 is 16 amino acids long. Germline V gene sequence: CDR1 SGHNT, CDR2 YYREEE (reference sequence). V was pared by 4 bases and J by 0 bases, with 7 bases of the junction left unmatched. Some clones are missing from TCRdb's copy, which holds only in-frame ones; the method was immunoSEQ multiplex PCR. The repertoire holds some 39,000 clones, with approximately 95% as singletons. The sample in question was unstimulated CD8+ T cells sorted from spleen or lymph node cells, obtained before transplant. The clonotype comes from a human donor who was the organ donor for an intestinal transplant. This chain joins TRBV5-4 and TRBJ2-7; 10 bases match TRBD2. In DNA, the CDR3 is TGTGCCAGCAGCCGCGAAGCGGGGGGGAGCTCCTACGAGCAGTACTTC. Translating gives CASSREAGGSSYEQYF.